The sequence of this TCR beta chain was determined in a study of blood T cell repertoires in COVID-19 (dated by TCRdb to 2020 to 2022). Describing the broader study: Samples covering the acute and convalescent phases of COVID-19 were provided by collaborators in the United States, Italy and Spain. The repertoires were released in a freely available public database meant as a resource for research on the immune response to SARS-CoV-2. The material from the prospective study consisted of cDNA or gDNA derived from T cells, B-cell-depleted T cells, or PBMCs. The sample metadata nearly always contained a de-identified subject ID, COVID-19 status, age in years and sex. The samples were drawn from the first 160 participants of the ongoing ImmuneRACE study and from 1,254 subjects provided by 6 global collaborators. The dataset comprised deeply sampled blood TCRbeta repertoires from subjects exposed to, actively infected with, or recovered from COVID-19. Where HLA class I and class II types were available, the types were taken from metadata supplied by the sample provider, not from assay-based typing. The research as a whole found: Clinical and demographic metadata were provided uncurated, with the amount varying by source and participant.

Comments on this clone: The antigen it recognizes is unknown. No qualities accompany the bases; no much larger clone lies one base away.

TCRbeta CDR3 regions were amplified from genomic DNA by means of the immunoSEQ Assay, a bias-controlled multiplex PCR. The authors processed their data as follows. The number of nucleated cells in each sample was estimated from the amplification of reference gene primers within the assay. To quantify the absolute abundance of each unique TCRbeta CDR3 rearrangement, sequence reads were collapsed and filtered. For each sample, productive Simpson clonality was calculated as the square root of Simpson's diversity index over productive rearrangements. TCRdb obtained this table from immuneACCESS and retained in-frame rearrangements with V and J assigned. These tables miss some clones; where compared with another copy, unresolved V genes account for less than half of the shortfall, and the remainder is unexplained. Clone size and the V and J calls come from that table; the DNA yielded D and trimming. The sample table lists 35,000 to 50,000 clones, around 90% of them with a count of one. The leading ten clones occupy about 2.8% of the sample.

At the junction V is shortened by 3 bases and J by 10 bases, with 15 bases in between. Taken from cysteine to phenylalanine, the CDR3 has 12 residues. The retained sequence is limited to the CDR3, 36 bases, with the frame set at the first base. CDR1 SQVTM and CDR2 ANQGSEA were looked up in the germline V gene. Whole blood was collected in K2EDTA tubes by collaborating institutions according to the institutions' own protocols. For TCRbeta analysis, collaborators shipped samples in one of three forms: frozen whole blood, isolated PBMCs, or DNA extracted from either of those sample types. This chain is built from TRBV29-1 and TRBJ1-1, and possibly TRBD1, on 5 matching bases. The TCR sequence derives from a man aged 45-60 years with active COVID-19. The sample consisted of peripheral blood. The nucleotide sequence reads TGCAGCGTTGAGGGGGGGAGAACAGGAGCTTTCTTT. It specifies CSVEGGRTGAFF.